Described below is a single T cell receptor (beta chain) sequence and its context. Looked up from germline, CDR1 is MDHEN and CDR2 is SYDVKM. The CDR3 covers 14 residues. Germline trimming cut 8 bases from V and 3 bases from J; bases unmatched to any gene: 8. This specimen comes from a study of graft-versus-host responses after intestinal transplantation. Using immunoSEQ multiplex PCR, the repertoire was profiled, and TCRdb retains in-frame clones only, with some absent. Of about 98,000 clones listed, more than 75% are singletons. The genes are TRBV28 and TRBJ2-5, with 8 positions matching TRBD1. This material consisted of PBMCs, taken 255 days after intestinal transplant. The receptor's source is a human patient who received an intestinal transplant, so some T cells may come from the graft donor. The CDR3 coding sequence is TGTGCCAGCTGGGGGGCAGGGGGCGAAGAGACCCAGTACTTC. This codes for CASWGAGGEETQYF.